Described below is a single T cell receptor (beta chain) sequence and its context. As yet, its antigen is unknown. Only CD45RO-negative cells positively selected for CCR7 counted as naive CD8 cells, so terminally differentiated effector memory CD45RA+ cells were excluded. The donors were adults (healthy and HIV-negative) with no recent acute infections or vaccinations. The data derive from a study of shared clonotypes between healthy human individuals. Study-wide points: Rarefaction indicated that sorted-subset sequencing remained incomplete although depth was large. Shared clonotypes: 4.5% to 5% naive CD4, around 3.5% naive CD8, about 2.5% memory CD4, 0.4% memory CD8.

Germline-derived CDR1 and CDR2 are SNHLY and FYNNEI. V gave up 5 bases and J gave up 8 bases, with 13 bases separating them. This CDR3 has 13 amino acids. Sorted-subset replicate PCR reactions were performed with around 200 ng DNA, corresponding to roughly 30,000 T cell genomes. Only in-frame clones appear in the TCRdb table, and some are missing; sequencing was by immunoSEQ multiplex PCR. The repertoire holds 1.5 million to 2.5 million clones, with roughly 94% as singletons. The chain carries TRBV2 and TRBJ2-1; tentatively, D is TRBD1 (6 bases). Specimen: naive CD8+ T cells sorted from blood. The receptor comes from a man aged 18 to 30 in good health. CDR3 nucleotides: TGTGCCAGCAGTTCGAGAGGGGGAGATGAGCAGTTCTTC. Translation gives CASSSRGGDEQFF.